The clone carrying this T cell receptor (beta chain) has at least ten counts. The sample belongs to a study of blood T cell repertoires in COVID-19. Study details: The analysed material was cDNA or gDNA that came from T cells, B-cell-depleted T cells, or PBMCs.

Per the study methods: The authors estimated nucleated cell counts from reference gene primer amplification. Assay: immunoSEQ multiplex PCR; the TCRdb copy retains only in-frame clones and omits some. V and J calls and clone size are copied from that table; D and trimming were computed from the DNA. The sample yields 35,000 to 55,000 clones, nearly 70% seen once. This TCR was recovered from a man aged 80 or over with acute or convalescent COVID-19. The sequenced sample consisted of peripheral blood.

CDR3 region: CAWSVEGQGIHEQYF. In DNA, the CDR3 is TGTGCCTGGAGTGTAGAGGGACAGGGGATCCACGAGCAGTACTTC. The chain links TRBV30 to TRBJ2-7; the match to TRBD1 covers 10 bases. Per germline, CDR1 GTSNPN and CDR2 SVGIG (reference sequence). After removal of 0 bases from V and 5 bases from J, the junction contained 7 bases not matched to a gene. This CDR3 region has 15 residues.